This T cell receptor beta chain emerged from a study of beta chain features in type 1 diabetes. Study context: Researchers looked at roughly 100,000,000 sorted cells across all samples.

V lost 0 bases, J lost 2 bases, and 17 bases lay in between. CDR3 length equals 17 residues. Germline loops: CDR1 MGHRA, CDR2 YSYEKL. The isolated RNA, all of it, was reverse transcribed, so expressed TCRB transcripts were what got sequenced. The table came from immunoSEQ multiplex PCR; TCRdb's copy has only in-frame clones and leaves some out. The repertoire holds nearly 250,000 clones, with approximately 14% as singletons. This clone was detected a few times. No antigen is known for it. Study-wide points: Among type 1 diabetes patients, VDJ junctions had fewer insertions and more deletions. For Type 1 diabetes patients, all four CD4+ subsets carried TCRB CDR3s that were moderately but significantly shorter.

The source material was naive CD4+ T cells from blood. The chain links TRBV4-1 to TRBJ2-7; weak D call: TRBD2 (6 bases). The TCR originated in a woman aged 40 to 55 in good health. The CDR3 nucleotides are TGCGCCAGCAGCCAAGAACGGCAAAGCGGGCAGACCTACGAGCAGTACTTC. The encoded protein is CASSQERQSGQTYEQYF.